The 4 T cell receptor beta chains in this list originate from one sample, sequenced in a study of PD-1 blockade in classical Hodgkin lymphoma. Only in-frame clones appear in the TCRdb table, and some are missing; sequencing was by immunoSEQ multiplex PCR. This sample has some 20,000 clones; about 71% occur once, and the top ten carry about 17%. Each of the patients experienced relapse following autologous stem cell transplantation, and their brentuximab vedotin exposure differed. The sample here was peripheral blood mononuclear cells (PBMCs), taken at baseline. Receptors were obtained from a human donor with classical Hodgkin lymphoma.

The CDR3 DNA reads as TGTGCCAGCAGTTTGGGTCCCGAGTGGTTAAGTAGTTCCTACGAGCAGTACTTC. It yields the protein CASSLGPEWLSSSYEQYF. J is TRBJ2-7 and V is TRBV28, with unresolved D. The V end was cut by 3 bases, the J end by 1 base, with 22 bases between. The CDR3 is made up of 18 amino acids. Per germline, CDR1 MDHEN and CDR2 SYDVKM.

The chain employs TRBV4-3 and TRBJ2-6, with TRBD1 as a possible D gene (5 bases). The CDR3 is made up of 21 amino acids. Trimming stripped 0 bases from V and 2 bases from J, with 23 bases between. Germline CDR1 reads LGHNA; CDR2 reads YSLEER. The CDR3 is CASSQDPGREIIGTGANVLTF. The CDR3 region has the DNA TGCGCCAGCAGCCAAGATCCTGGCAGGGAAATTATCGGTACTGGGGCCAACGTCCTGACTTTC.

CDR3 sequence reads: CASNSGIFQETQYF. CDR3 nucleotides: TGTGCCAGTAACAGCGGGATCTTCCAAGAGACCCAGTACTTC. This chain connects TRBV19 to TRBJ2-5; 7 bases line up with TRBD2. The junction had 6 bases not matched to a gene; V was cut back by 7 bases and J by 1 base. This CDR3 contains 14 residues. Germline CDR1 and CDR2: LNHDA and SQIVND (reference sequence).

The V call is TRBV5-1, the J call TRBJ2-6; TRBD1 matches 7 bases. The CDR3 spans 17 residues. CDR1 SGHRS and CDR2 YFSETQ come from the germline V gene. V gave up 5 bases and J gave up 0 bases; unmatched junction bases: 8. CDR3 loop: CASSPGTASSGANVLTF. CDR3 DNA sequence: TGCGCCAGCAGTCCCGGGACAGCGAGCTCTGGGGCCAACGTCCTGACTTTC. The whole variable domain, filled in from reference TRBV5-1 and TRBJ2-6, reads KAGVTQTPRYLIKTRGQQVTLSCSPISGHRSVSWYQQTPGQGLQFLFEYFSETQRNKGNFPGRFSGRQFSNSRSEMNVSTLELGDSALYLCASSPGTASSGANVLTFGAGSRLTVL.